The clone carrying this TCR beta chain was found once. Its antigen remains unidentified. The V end was cut by 3 bases, the J end by 2 bases, with 12 bases between. CDR3 size: 16 residues. Germline CDR1 is SGDLS and CDR2 is YYNGEE. Hyperthyroidism was considered stable when no ophthalmopathy appeared within 18 months of follow-up. Eligible hyperthyroidism cases comprised new diagnoses of under 2 months' duration in individuals aged 18 to 65. Other autoimmune diseases, uncontrolled infections, pregnancy or lactation excluded patients from enrollment. The data stem from a study of Graves' ophthalmopathy and Graves' hyperthyroidism. Findings of the study overall: Ophthalmopathy progression prediction by the model yielded a sensitivity of 55% to 71% and a specificity of about 72%.

RNA transcripts provided the template for amplifying TCR beta CDR3 regions. Scientists carried out first-round RT-PCR using HTBI primers and then a second-round multiplex PCR. MiXCR was run by TCRdb on the multiplex PCR reads, yielding one entry per CDR3 protein. This repertoire shows about 370,000 distinct CDR3 sequences, roughly a sixth found once; its top ten account for roughly 2.4%. This chain joins TRBV9 and TRBJ2-6, with D perhaps TRBD1 (6 bases). Sequencing input: peripheral blood. The clonotype was recovered from an adult woman with stable Graves' hyperthyroidism. The CDR3 spells CASSGRGTTGANVLTF. Written as DNA, the CDR3 is TGTGCCAGCAGCGGACGAGGGACAACTGGGGCCAACGTCCTGACTTTC.